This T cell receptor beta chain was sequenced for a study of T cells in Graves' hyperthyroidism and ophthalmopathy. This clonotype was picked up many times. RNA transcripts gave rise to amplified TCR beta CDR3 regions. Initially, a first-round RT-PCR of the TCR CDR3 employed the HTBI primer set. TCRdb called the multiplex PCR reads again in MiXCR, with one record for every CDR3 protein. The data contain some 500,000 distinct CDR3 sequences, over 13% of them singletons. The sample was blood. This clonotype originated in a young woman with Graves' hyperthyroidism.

The CDR3 DNA sequence: TGTGCCACCAGTGATTCTACCTTCAATCAGCCCCAGCATTTT. Amino acids: CATSDSTFNQPQHF. This chain connects TRBV24-1 to TRBJ1-5; D gene unclear. From germline, CDR1 is KGHDR and CDR2 SFDVKD. The CDR3 has 14 residues. V was clipped by 2 bases and J by 3 bases, with 7 bases between them.